This T cell receptor beta chain was recorded in a study of cytomegalovirus exposure and HLA in healthy donors (dated by TCRdb to 2016 to 2017). Looking at the study overall: In an earlier analysis of under 600 of the donors, 250 to 350 Gb of sequence data and 117 million unique TCR beta sequences from about 180 million T cells were reported. Among over 350 genotyped donors of the cohort, an average of roughly 240,000 unique TCR beta nucleotide sequences were sequenced per donor, roughly 20% of them non-productive. Class I and class II HLA loci were covered by the typing at four-digit resolution. Alongside the repertoire data, information on donor age, sex, ethnicity and CMV serostatus was compiled. In the later analysis, no new phenotypic data were used to find candidate immune exposures; instead, reliance was placed on TCR beta sequences and their occurrence across donors. To study patterns of TCR occurrence, a later analysis re-analyzed previously published TCR beta repertoires from more than 550 donors and added high-resolution HLA genotyping. The number of donors typed differed by locus, with roughly 629-640 for A, B, C, DRB1 and DQB1, more than 500 for DQA1, 600 to 610 for DPA1, and 400 to 490 for DPB1. Genome-wide SNP genotypes for about three fifths of the 666 donors were used in a later genetic analysis, which treated that subset as a discovery cohort. The study aimed to test whether signatures of past pathogen exposure could be identified by cataloging public T cell receptors. To decide whether each TCR beta V gene segment behaved as functional or pseudogenic, an earlier analysis of fewer than 750 of the donors relied on high-throughput TCR beta sequencing. About 300 gigabases of sequencing data and approximately 80 million unique TCR sequences were included in an early release covering about 700 HLA-typed donors. All discovery cohort repertoires had been generated on a single sequencing platform. About five DR-DQ haplotypes were treated as single units for association and clustering because of strong linkage in the cohort. The T cell repertoires of 666 subjects were profiled by immunosequencing and related to cytomegalovirus serostatus. A separate validation cohort of 100 to 150 different subjects was used in addition to the roughly 640-subject first cohort. Of the approximately 370 genotyped donors, 65% to 90% were placed in the genetic ancestry cluster associated with self-reported Caucasian donors. The study combined high-throughput TCR immunosequencing, statistical association of individual TCRs with disease status, and machine learning to predict cytomegalovirus infection status.

Receptor libraries were prepared by the immunoSEQ multiplex PCR assay. For the multiplex PCR, a mixture combining 60 forward primers for TCR Vbeta segments and 13 reverse primers for TCR Jbeta segments was used. A multiplex PCR assay on genomic DNA amplified the CDR3 region of rearranged TCR beta genes. On the Illumina HiSeq System, the amplified TCR beta libraries were sequenced as 87-base-pair reads. On the authors' methods: A later analysis counted around 72 million unique TCR beta chains across the 550 to 800 repertoires, and 9 million to 14 million of these chains were shared by at least two donors. To remove PCR and sequencing errors, raw reads were error-corrected and collapsed into unique sequences using a nearest-neighbor algorithm that merged closely related sequences. CDR3 sequences were aligned to IMGT reference sequences to assign V, D and J gene segments. For a sequence to be retained, a match of at least six nucleotides to both a V gene segment and a J gene segment was required. Rearrangements were classified as productive when the CDR3 lacked stop codons and remained in frame with V and J, and all other rearrangements were classified as non-productive. Following IMGT convention, CDR3 was defined as the stretch from the second conserved V-encoded cysteine to the conserved J-encoded phenylalanine. The earlier analysis of 587 of the donors excluded sequences that lacked an unambiguous match to a single V gene segment. In an earlier analysis of 587 of the donors, V segments were called functional above 56.7% productive rearrangements and were called segregating when the between-donor standard deviation exceeded 5%. A statistical classification framework was developed to diagnose cytomegalovirus status using the catalog of TCR beta chain sequences. A later analysis assigned V and J genes by comparing TCR nucleotide sequences with IMGT/GENE-DB human TR gene sequences. A later analysis assigned CDR3 sequences and most-parsimonious VDJ recombination scenarios with the TCRdist pipeline. A later analysis defined each TCR beta chain by its CDR3 amino acid sequence plus V-gene family, and excluded reads lacking a unique V-gene family. In a later analysis, approximately 640 highly shared, low-generation-probability nucleotide sequences were removed to address suspected cross-contamination and a sequencing artifact. In a later analysis, a clonal expansion index was calculated for each public chain from normalized within-repertoire ranks of inferred template counts. Generation probabilities in a later analysis came from a VDJ recombination model fitted to out-of-frame rearrangements, and those results were checked against IGoR. Hypergeometric tests were used in a later analysis to score TCR-TCR, TCR-HLA and TCR-CMV co-occurrence, with a repertoire-size bias correction applied to the TCR pairs. A later analysis estimated false discovery rates by permuting HLA or CMV assignments 20 times. In a later analysis, co-occurring TCRs were grouped using DBSCAN, and TCRdist sequence similarity was added for clustering within HLA-allele-positive subsets. Co-occurrence clustering excluded repertoires with fewer than 30,000 or more than 120,000 public chains, plus five with anomalous nucleotide sharing. TCRdb re-hosts the immuneACCESS table, in-frame sequences only. Its copies lack some clones; in the studies checked, an unresolved V gene accounts for under half of them, and the cause for the rest is not known. The V and J calls and clone size were taken over from that table, and D and trimming were inferred from the DNA. For this sample there are around 140,000 clones; 65% to 85% appear just once. The top ten hold approximately 1.5% of the sample.

The cohort comprised fewer than 750 healthy bone marrow donors. At the time of sampling, every cohort member was nominally healthy, though immune exposures that went unrecorded were likely present. The donor tested CMV seronegative and was one of the 352 seronegative cohort members. A peripheral blood sample was provided by each donor, and peripheral blood mononuclear cells were used for TCR beta sequencing. The Qiagen DNeasy Blood Extraction Kit was used to extract genomic DNA from the blood cell samples. Worth noting for this clone: The specificity of this receptor is unknown. No base qualities exist here, and no much larger clone lies one base off it.

The CDR3 starts with the cysteine, ends with the phenylalanine, and has 18 residues. Left in the record is the CDR3 DNA by itself, 54 bases read in frame from the first base. Cut back by 0 bases and 4 bases, the V and J ends lie 20 bases apart. CDR1 SGHRS and CDR2 YFSETQ were looked up in the germline V gene. The full study reports these points: In a later genetic analysis, a missense DCLRE1C variant was associated with V-gene and J-gene trimming of TCR beta chains, and the association was replicated in an independent cohort. Most TCR sequences were observed very rarely across donors, whereas some public TCRs were present in many individuals. Specific HLA alleles were associated with 15,000 to 20,000 TCR beta sequences at a false discovery rate of 0.05 in a later analysis. Roughly uniform sequencing depth across donors was assumed in presence/absence analyses, although this assumption may not hold. A later analysis found that HLA-associated TCR beta chains were more clonally expanded and had lower generation probabilities than equally common non-associated chains. In a later analysis, several top co-occurrence clusters were reported to appear linked to parvovirus B19, influenza, CMV and Epstein-Barr virus. The 87-base-pair reads could not distinguish some IMGT-functional V segments, including TRBV6-2 and TRBV6-3, so those segments were excluded. Cytomegalovirus status was reported to be diagnosed by the classifier with high specificity and sensitivity in both the original and validation cohorts. Because HLA typing was unavailable for some donors at each locus, only the typed subset was used in association tests. In a later analysis, the rate of TCR association differed among HLA loci, with DRB1 alleles having the most associated TCRs and HLA-C alleles having the fewest. In an earlier analysis of roughly 500 of the donors, most TCR beta V segments appeared in productive rearrangements about 90% or about 30% of the time, broadly matching IMGT annotations. Assigning TCR associations to individual alleles was difficult when HLA alleles, especially DR and DQ, strongly co-occurred. According to the authors, the approach could potentially be generalized to other disease states and immunological phenotypes. Immune exposure information for the cohort was limited to CMV serostatus. Approximately 18 rarely observed V segments, including chromosome 9 orphons, were excluded from the earlier analysis of approximately 600 of the donors because counts were too low. In the study, roughly 160 TCR beta chains were listed as associated with cytomegalovirus. The cohort was sequenced for TCR beta chains only, and without alpha or paired-chain data the features that could be detected were limited. A further reported finding was that TCR beta sequences accurately predicted the HLA-A and HLA-B alleles for most subjects in the first cohort. In vitro tests confirmed that a few of the cytomegalovirus-associated TCR beta chains recognize cytomegalovirus antigens. Correlated functional status among segregating V segments might reflect linkage disequilibrium, but an unknown experimental factor could not be ruled out. A cluster of highly shared sequence variants was judged likely to be a technical artifact of the sequencing pipeline. According to a later analysis, most CMV-associated TCR beta chains appeared to be HLA-restricted, and the HLA associations seemed to be driven largely by CMV exposure. A later genetic analysis reported fewer N-insertions in productive TCRs among donors in an Asian-associated ancestry cluster than the roughly 700-donor mean.

This TCR derives from a woman aged 18-29 years in good health and CMV-seronegative. Sample: PBMCs. The receptor chain draws on TRBV5-1 and TRBJ1-3; the D gene is perhaps TRBD1, on 6 matching bases. The CDR3 corresponds to CASSLGILRGKRGNTIYF. Read as DNA, the sequence is TGCGCCAGCAGCTTGGGAATACTAAGGGGGAAGCGCGGAAACACCATATATTTT.